This TCR beta chain was recorded in a study of shared clonotypes between healthy human individuals. Clones were read by immunoSEQ multiplex PCR, and TCRdb kept only the in-frame ones, dropping some. Found here are about 980,000 clones, approximately 80% of them singletons; the top ten hold 1.5%. The source is a man aged 18 to 29 in good health. Material: memory CD4+ T cells sorted from blood. Subset given: CD45RA-negative fraction.

The CDR3 here is CASSPPGVFNGYTF. CDR3 bases: TGTGCCAGCAGCCCTCCGGGGGTATTCAATGGCTACACCTTC. J is TRBJ1-2 and V is TRBV5-8, with TRBD1 as a possible D gene (5 bases). The CDR3 runs to 14 residues. V was clipped by 4 bases and J by 6 bases, with 16 bases between them. Germline assignment: CDR1 SGHTS and CDR2 YDEGEE.